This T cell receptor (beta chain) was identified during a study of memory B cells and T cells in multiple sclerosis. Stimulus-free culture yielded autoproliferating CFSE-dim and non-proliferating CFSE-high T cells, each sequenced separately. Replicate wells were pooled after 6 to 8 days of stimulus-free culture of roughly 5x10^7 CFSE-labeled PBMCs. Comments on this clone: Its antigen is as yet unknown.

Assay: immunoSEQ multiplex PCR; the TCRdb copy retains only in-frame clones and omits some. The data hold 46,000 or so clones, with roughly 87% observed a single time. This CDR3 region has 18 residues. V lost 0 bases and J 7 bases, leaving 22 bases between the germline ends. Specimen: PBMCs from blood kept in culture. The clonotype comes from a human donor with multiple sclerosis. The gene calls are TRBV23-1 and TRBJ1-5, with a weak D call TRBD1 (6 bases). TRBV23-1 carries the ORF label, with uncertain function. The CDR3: CASSQSNGGARVNQPQHF. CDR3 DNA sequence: TGCGCCAGCAGTCAATCGAATGGGGGGGCCCGAGTTAACCAGCCCCAGCATTTT.